The entry that follows covers one T cell receptor beta chain sequence. A junction boundary mismatches the germline segment, possibly from a read error. These data are taken from a study of shared clonotypes between healthy human individuals. CD45RO-negative cells were positively selected for CCR7, leaving out terminally differentiated effector memory CD45RA+ cells. Several immunoSEQ 96-well plates shared each subset's DNA, each plate a replicate. Here immunoSEQ multiplex PCR was the method, and the copy in TCRdb shows in-frame clones only, minus some. The sample gives roughly 2.1 million clones, approximately 94% of which show up once; around 1.7% is in the top ten. This receptor was identified in a man between 18 and 35 years old in good health. Some clones in this sample may be carry-over from other donors' samples. Material: naive CD8+ T cells from PBMCs.

The CDR3 here is CASSLAGSSTDTQYF. The CDR3 coding sequence is TGTGCCAGCAGCCTAGCGGGATCTAGCACAGATACGCAGTATTTT. The chain is built from TRBV7-9 and TRBJ2-3; 9 nucleotides line up with TRBD2. CDR3 length: 15 amino acids. Germline assignment: CDR1 SEHNR and CDR2 FQNEAQ (reference sequence).